The 31 T cell receptor beta chains below all came from one sample that was sequenced in a study of blood T cell repertoires in COVID-19. Assay used: immunoSEQ multiplex PCR; TCRdb lists only in-frame clones, some missing. The sample includes fewer than 300,000 clones, roughly 91% of them seen just once. The sequenced material came from peripheral blood. Every receptor here comes from a man aged 25 to 40 with acute or convalescent COVID-19.

The chain carries TRBV4-2 and TRBJ1-4; 8 bases align to TRBD1. V was clipped by 7 bases and J by 6 bases; unmatched bases: 7. The CDR3 runs 14 residues. Germline V lookup: CDR1 LGHNA, CDR2 YNFKEQ. The CDR3, as DNA: TGTGCCAGCACAATAGACAGGGGAGATGAAAAACTGTTTTTT. Residues: CASTIDRGDEKLFF.

The chain combines TRBV6-5 with TRBJ2-1, with a weak D call TRBD1 (5 bases). V lost 8 bases, J lost 6 bases, and 14 bases lay in between. The germline gives CDR1 MNHEY, CDR2 SVGAGI. The CDR3 has 13 amino acids. In DNA form, the CDR3 reads TGTGCCAGCGGGAAGGGGATCAGCAATGAGCAGTTCTTC. Translated: CASGKGISNEQFF.

The rearrangement uses TRBV10-1 and TRBJ1-5, with 7 nucleotides matching TRBD1. CDR1 and CDR2 (germline): WNHNN, SYGVQD (reference sequence). J gave up 4 bases and V 8 bases, and 23 bases lay outside the gene matches. This CDR3 has 19 amino acids. The CDR3: CASPPVRFLLGDSNQPQHF. The CDR3 DNA reads as TGCGCCAGCCCACCAGTCAGGTTTTTGTTGGGGGACAGTAATCAGCCCCAGCATTTT.

CDR3 sequence (DNA): TGTGCCAGCAGCGTAGGAGGAGGGTTGACAGATACGCAGTATTTT. Its translation is CASSVGGGLTDTQYF. This chain links TRBV9 with TRBJ2-3, with a tentative D call TRBD2 (6 bases). The germline V gene encodes CDR1 SGDLS and CDR2 YYNGEE. CDR3 length equals 15 residues. The V end lost 0 bases, the J end lost 3 bases, and 11 bases lay between the germline ends.

The chain is built from TRBV5-6 and TRBJ1-6, with D hard to call. The CDR3 extends over 16 amino acids. Germline CDR1 is SGHDT and CDR2 is YYEEEE. The germline V and J ends were trimmed by 2 bases and 7 bases, with 16 bases remaining between them. Written as DNA, the CDR3 is TGTGCCAGCAGCTTTTTGGGAATTGAGCGGAATTCACCCCTCCACTTT. The encoded protein is CASSFLGIERNSPLHF.

The V call is TRBV6-4, the J call TRBJ2-1; 10 bases are shared with TRBD2. With 5 bases clipped from V and 7 bases from J, the junction kept 14 bases outside the gene matches. The germline V gene has CDR1 MRHNA and CDR2 SNTAGT. There are 17 residues in the CDR3. In DNA, the CDR3 is TGTGCCAGCAGTTTACTGGGGCTAGCGGGAGATAGGAATGAGCAGTTCTTC. Its protein is CASSLLGLAGDRNEQFF.

The chain combines TRBV19 with TRBJ2-1; the D gene is possibly TRBD1 (5 bases). Germline V gives CDR1 LNHDA, CDR2 SQIVND (reference sequence). The CDR3 is 14 amino acids. V lost 7 bases and J lost 2, with 12 bases in between. The CDR3 loop is CASTGISTYNEQFF. The CDR3 DNA reads as TGTGCCAGTACAGGGATTTCGACCTACAATGAGCAGTTCTTC.

The J gene is TRBJ1-1, the V gene TRBV28; D not certain. Per the germline V gene, CDR1 is MDHEN and CDR2 is SYDVKM. The CDR3 length is 12 residues. Trimming removed 5 bases from V and 3 bases from J, with 7 bases in between. CDR3 sequence reads: CASSDMYTEAFF. The CDR3 DNA is TGTGCCAGCAGTGACATGTACACTGAAGCTTTCTTT.

The rearrangement uses TRBV6-5 and TRBJ2-2, with TRBD2 identical over 10 bases. Looked up from germline, CDR1 is MNHEY and CDR2 is SVGAGI. V dropped 6 bases and J dropped 5; count of bases not matched to a gene: 6. The CDR3 covers 15 residues. CDR3 protein: CASRRTSGVTGELFF. CDR3 DNA sequence: TGTGCCAGCAGGAGAACTAGCGGGGTTACCGGGGAGCTGTTTTTT.

This clone was observed once. The chain uses TRBV19 and TRBJ2-7; D not certain. The germline V gene has CDR1 LNHDA and CDR2 SQIVND (reference sequence). The CDR3 has 13 amino acids. With 2 bases removed from V and 3 bases from J, the gap between germline ends came to 8 bases. The chain's CDR3 is CASSISIRYEQYF. CDR3 bases: TGTGCCAGTAGTATAAGCATTCGCTACGAGCAGTACTTC.

This chain connects TRBV28 to TRBJ1-1, with TRBD1 identical over 11 bases. Germline V gene data show CDR1 as MDHEN and CDR2 as SYDVKM. The CDR3 length is 14 residues. V trimming: 7 bases; J trimming: 12 bases; junction bases outside the gene matches: 13. The CDR3 bases are TGTGCCAGCACCCTTTGGATTGGGACAGGGGGGTCTTTCTTT. Amino acids: CASTLWIGTGGSFF.

V gene TRBV6-6 combines with J gene TRBJ2-4; 13 nucleotides line up with TRBD2. This CDR3 is built from 18 residues. CDR1 and CDR2 (germline): MNHNY, SVGAGI (reference sequence). Trimming at V came to 5 bases and at J to 8 bases, leaving 15 bases not matched to a gene. The chain's CDR3 is CASSPSTSGGTYGDIQYF. The CDR3 DNA reads as TGTGCCAGCAGTCCCTCGACTAGCGGGGGGACCTACGGAGACATTCAGTACTTC.

This clone was recorded once. The CDR3 nucleotides are TGTGCCAGTTCGACGACTGGCGCCGGGGAGCTGTTTTTT. This codes for CASSTTGAGELFF. The gene calls are TRBV19 and TRBJ2-2, with D hard to call. The V gene lost 8 bases and the J gene lost 6 bases, with 13 bases spanning the gap. Per germline, CDR1 LNHDA and CDR2 SQIVND (reference sequence). The CDR3 has 13 residues.

A few counts support this clone. The rearrangement uses TRBV5-1 and TRBJ1-2; the match to TRBD1 covers 8 bases. Germline V gene lookup returns CDR1 SGHRS and CDR2 YFSETQ. The CDR3 loop spans 17 amino acids. V gave up 4 bases and J gave up 4 bases; unmatched junction bases: 15. The DNA of the CDR3 is TGCGCCAGCAGCCCCGCCGGGGCAGGGGGCGTCGTCTATGGCTACACCTTC. Its protein product is CASSPAGAGGVVYGYTF.

This chain uses TRBV3-1 (or the pseudogene TRBV3-2) with TRBJ2-1, with 15 bases lining up with TRBD2. Germline V gene data show CDR1 as LGHDT and CDR2 as YNNKEL (reference sequence). The CDR3 contains 17 residues. V was clipped by 4 bases and J by 7 bases; unmatched bases: 8. CDR3 loop: CASSPRAGLAGGNEQFF. Written as DNA, the CDR3 is TGTGCCAGCAGCCCTCGAGCGGGACTAGCGGGGGGTAATGAGCAGTTCTTC.

The count of this clone is one. This rearrangement joins TRBV6-5 to TRBJ2-2; D gene unclear. The CDR3 contains 14 residues. V dropped 10 bases and J dropped 1 base, with 13 bases sitting between them. Per germline, CDR1 MNHEY and CDR2 SVGAGI. The CDR3 reads CATARQMNTGELFF. The CDR3 DNA reads TGTGCCACCGCCAGGCAGATGAACACCGGGGAGCTGTTTTTT.

Here the CDR3 DNA reads TGTGCCAGCAGTCAGTCGGGGGGCACCGGGGAGCTGTTTTTT. Protein sequence: CASSQSGGTGELFF. The V call is TRBV6-5, the J call TRBJ2-2; TRBD2 aligns across 7 bases. Losses at the gene ends were 5 bases for V and 4 bases for J; bases not matched to a gene: 4. The CDR3 sequence is 14 residues long. The germline CDR1 and CDR2 sequences are MNHEY and SVGAGI.

J is TRBJ1-6 and V is TRBV27; 9 nucleotides align to TRBD1. Germline CDR1 and CDR2: MNHEY and SMNVEV (reference sequence). The CDR3 extends over 15 amino acids. J was trimmed by 10 bases and V by 3 bases; bases with no gene match: 7. The DNA of the CDR3 is TGTGCCAGCAGTTTTTTGGGACAGGGTATATCACCCCTCCACTTT. Translation gives CASSFLGQGISPLHF.

This chain connects TRBV7-2 to TRBJ2-3, with no clear D. Germline V gene lookup returns CDR1 SGHTA and CDR2 FQGNSA. The CDR3 is 15 residues long. Between the trimmed V and J ends, which lost 1 base and 0 bases, there was a span of 8 bases. In nucleotides, the CDR3 is TGTGCCAGCAGCTTAGGAAGGAGTAGCACAGATACGCAGTATTTT. Protein sequence: CASSLGRSSTDTQYF.

V and J are TRBV5-1 and TRBJ2-1; TRBD2 agrees at 11 bases. CDR3 size: 16 residues. Germline assignment: CDR1 SGHRS and CDR2 YFSETQ. The trim removed 2 bases at V and 7 bases at J, leaving 8 bases unmatched. The CDR3, as DNA: TGCGCCAGCAGCTTTACTAGCGGGAGTTCCTCAAATGAGCAGTTCTTC. Translated: CASSFTSGSSSNEQFF.

This rearrangement joins TRBV30 to TRBJ2-1; TRBD1 aligns across 8 bases. This CDR3 spans 13 amino acids. Germline CDR1 GTSNPN, CDR2 SVGIG (reference sequence). After removal of 0 bases from V and 7 bases from J, the junction contained 2 bases not matched to a gene. CDR3 DNA: TGTGCCTGGAGTGTACAGGGGGGAAATGAGCAGTTCTTC. The encoded protein is CAWSVQGGNEQFF.

V gene TRBV5-5 combines with J gene TRBJ2-1, with a possible D match to TRBD2 (6 bases). The CDR3 totals 14 residues. The V end lost 6 bases, the J end lost 6 bases, and 16 bases lay between the germline ends. The germline CDR1 and CDR2 sequences are SGHKS and YYEKEE (reference sequence). The CDR3 DNA reads as TGTGCCAGCACCTCGGGACTCTCCCTCAATGAGCAGTTCTTC. It specifies CASTSGLSLNEQFF.

The CDR3 DNA reads TGTGCCAGCAGTGACTCTTTTATTCGGGGGGGGCTCTCCTACAATGAGCAGTTCTTC. Its protein is CASSDSFIRGGLSYNEQFF. The V gene is TRBV6-4, the J gene TRBJ2-1; 8 bases are shared with TRBD2. Trimming cost V 0 bases and J 0 bases; bases outside gene matches: 10. Looked up from germline, CDR1 is MRHNA and CDR2 is SNTAGT. This CDR3 has 19 residues.

The chain recombines TRBV25-1 with TRBJ2-3, with D possibly TRBD2 on 5 matching bases. This CDR3 is built from 13 residues. CDR1 and CDR2 from the germline V gene are MGHDK and SYGVNS. Between the trimmed V and J ends, which lost 3 bases and 6 bases, there was a span of 10 bases. The DNA of the CDR3 is TGTGCCAGCAGTGACGGACTCTTGGATACGCAGTATTTT. Its protein product is CASSDGLLDTQYF.

CDR3 residues: CASSGTSGRNTQYF. As DNA, the CDR3 is TGTGCCAGCAGTGGAACTAGCGGGAGGAATACGCAGTATTTT. The chain has TRBV2 and TRBJ2-3, with 12 bases identical to TRBD2. The CDR3 runs to 14 residues. V gave up 4 bases and J gave up 7 bases; unmatched junction bases: 3. From germline, CDR1 is SNHLY and CDR2 FYNNEI.

This chain uses TRBV4-2 with TRBJ1-5; 9 bases align to TRBD1. The CDR3 is made up of 15 amino acids. V was pared by 2 bases and J by 2 bases, with 1 base of the junction left unmatched. From germline, CDR1 is LGHNA and CDR2 YNFKEQ. This CDR3 is CASSQWTGGNQPQHF. Written as DNA, the CDR3 is TGTGCCAGCAGCCAATGGACAGGGGGCAATCAGCCCCAGCATTTT.

V gene TRBV5-1 combines with J gene TRBJ1-4, with D maybe TRBD1 (6 bases). Germline lookup yields CDR1 SGHRS and CDR2 YFSETQ. V lost 2 bases and J 6 bases, leaving 11 bases between the germline ends. This CDR3 is built from 14 residues. CDR3 residues: CASSLQGRHEKLFF. Here the CDR3 DNA reads TGCGCCAGCAGCTTACAGGGTAGGCATGAAAAACTGTTTTTT.

The chain joins TRBV7-3 to TRBJ2-5; TRBD1 might be the D (5 bases). Trimming shortened V by 6 bases and J by 4 bases, and 12 bases separated the two germline ends. The germline CDR1 and CDR2 sequences are SGHTA and FQGTGA. The CDR3 has 13 amino acids. CDR3 nucleotides: TGTGCCAGCAGTTATCAGGGCGGAGAGACCCAGTACTTC. Amino acids: CASSYQGGETQYF.

The chain couples TRBV27 to TRBJ1-3; no firm D call. With 0 bases removed from V and 8 bases from J, the gap between germline ends came to 8 bases. The CDR3 consists of 13 residues. Germline V gene data show CDR1 as MNHEY and CDR2 as SMNVEV (reference sequence). The CDR3 reads CASSLSGSDTIYF. Written as DNA, the CDR3 is TGTGCCAGCAGTTTATCGGGCTCGGACACCATATATTTT.

This clone has just one count. The chain recombines TRBV10-1 with TRBJ1-2; maybe TRBD1 (6 bases). The CDR3 consists of 13 residues. From germline, CDR1 is WNHNN and CDR2 SYGVQD (reference sequence). Trimming left V 2 bases short and J 2 bases short, with 6 bases between. The CDR3 loop reads CASSETGNYGYTF. The CDR3 bases are TGCGCCAGCAGTGAGACAGGGAACTATGGCTACACCTTC.

The V gene is TRBV29-1, the J gene TRBJ2-2, with 10 bases fitting TRBD2. The CDR3 consists of 18 residues. CDR1 and CDR2 (germline): SQVTM, ANQGSEA. J lost 2 bases, V lost 4 bases, and 13 bases had no gene match. CDR3 sequence (DNA): TGCAGCGTTGCCCCAAGAACTAGCGGGAATATTAACACCGGGGAGCTGTTTTTT. Translated, it gives CSVAPRTSGNINTGELFF.